Only a few counts were recorded for the clone carrying this TCR beta chain. These data originate in a study of blood T cell repertoires in COVID-19. This CDR3 has 14 amino acids. CDR1 is MDHEN and CDR2 is SYDVKM in the germline V gene. V dropped 1 base and J dropped 3 bases, with 9 bases sitting between them. Source study methods: It was from reference gene primer amplification that nucleated cell counts were estimated. This table comes from immunoSEQ multiplex PCR, and its TCRdb copy is limited to in-frame clones, with some not included. Clone size and V and J calls were adopted from that table, with D and trimming inferred from the DNA. The sample gives 190,000 or so clones, roughly 87% of which show up once; 10% is in the top ten.

The sequencing input was PBMCs or T cells enriched from blood (not recorded which). The V call is TRBV28, the J call TRBJ1-1; D may be TRBD1 (5 bases). This receptor was obtained from a man between 18 and 35 years old with acute COVID-19. The CDR3: CASSLLGGHTEAFF. DNA of the CDR3: TGTGCCAGCAGTTTATTGGGGGGACACACTGAAGCTTTCTTT.